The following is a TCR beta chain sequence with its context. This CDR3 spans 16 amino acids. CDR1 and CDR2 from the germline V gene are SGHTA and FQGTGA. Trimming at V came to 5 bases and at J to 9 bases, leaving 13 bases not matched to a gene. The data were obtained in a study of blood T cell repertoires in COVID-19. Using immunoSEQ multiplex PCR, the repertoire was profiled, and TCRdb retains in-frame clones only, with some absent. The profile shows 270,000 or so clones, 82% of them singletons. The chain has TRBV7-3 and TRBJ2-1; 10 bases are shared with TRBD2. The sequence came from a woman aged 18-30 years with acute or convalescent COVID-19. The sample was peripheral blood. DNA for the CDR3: TGTGCCAGCAGCATGACAGCGGGAGGGCCTATGGGTGAGCAGTTCTTC. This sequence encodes CASSMTAGGPMGEQFF.